The 5 T cell receptor beta chains below were found in one sample sequenced in a study of cytomegalovirus exposure and HLA in healthy donors. The study ran its PCR with 60 Vbeta and 13 Jbeta primers. Profiling relied on immunoSEQ multiplex PCR, and the TCRdb table lists in-frame clones only, not all of them. The profile shows 180,000 or so clones, under 85% of them singletons. Sequencing was performed on PBMCs. The receptors stem from a human donor in good health.

This clone was seen only once. V is TRBV19 and J is TRBJ1-1; 7 bases are shared with TRBD1. V lost 3 bases and J lost 10; bases outside the gene matches: 8. In germline, CDR1 is LNHDA, CDR2 SQIVND (reference sequence). The CDR3 spans 13 residues. CDR3 loop: CASSIDRERLAFF. DNA of the CDR3: TGTGCCAGTAGTATTGACAGGGAACGGTTAGCTTTCTTT.

CDR3 residues: CASSQDRSGGMGDTQYF. The CDR3 region has the DNA TGCGCCAGCAGCCAAGATCGTAGCGGGGGCATGGGGGATACGCAGTATTTT. The V gene is TRBV4-3, the J gene TRBJ2-3, with 9 nucleotides matching TRBD2. This CDR3 region has 17 residues. V gave up 0 bases and J gave up 6 bases; unmatched junction bases: 10. Germline V gene sequence: CDR1 LGHNA, CDR2 YSLEER.

CDR3 protein: CASSVEAGLGDTQYF. CDR3 in DNA: TGTGCCAGCAGCGTAGAGGCGGGGCTGGGGGATACGCAGTATTTT. The rearrangement uses TRBV9 and TRBJ2-3, with TRBD2 as a possible D gene (6 bases). The CDR3 length is 15 residues. Trimming left V 0 bases short and J 6 bases short, with 14 bases between. Germline lookup yields CDR1 SGDLS and CDR2 YYNGEE.

This chain joins TRBV10-2 and TRBJ2-7, with 10 bases matching TRBD1. Germline-derived CDR1 and CDR2 are WSHSY and SAAADI. The CDR3 is made up of 17 amino acids. With 0 bases clipped from V and 7 bases from J, the junction kept 12 bases outside the gene matches. The DNA of the CDR3 is TGCGCCAGCAGTGAGTCACCCTGGGACAGGGGTCACTCTGAGCAGTACTTC. This encodes CASSESPWDRGHSEQYF.

V and J are TRBV9 and TRBJ2-7, with TRBD2 identical over 9 bases. Germline trimming cut 4 bases from V and 2 bases from J; bases unmatched to any gene: 4. CDR3 size: 14 residues. CDR1 SGDLS and CDR2 YYNGEE come from the germline V gene. The CDR3 reads CASSLAGQTYEQYF. In DNA, the CDR3 is TGTGCCAGCAGCCTAGCGGGACAAACCTACGAGCAGTACTTC.